This entry lists 10 T cell receptor beta chains sequenced from one sample in a study of monozygotic twins with inflammatory bowel disease. From its re-call of the 5' RACE reads, TCRdb lists each CDR3 protein once, without DNA. The table lists more than 95,000 distinct CDR3 sequences. The material sequenced was blood. Source of these receptors: a human donor with ulcerative colitis or Crohn's disease, or a healthy co-twin of an affected twin (not recorded which).

The V gene is TRBV25-1, the J gene TRBJ2-7; the TCRdb D gene call, TRBD2, has no DNA to confirm it. Germline-derived CDR1 and CDR2 are MGHDK and SYGVNS. CDR3 length: 13 residues. The CDR3 protein is CASSSRTRDRQYF.

The chain combines TRBV28 with TRBJ2-2; TCRdb designates TRBD1, a call that cannot be tested without DNA. The CDR3 extends over 15 amino acids. The germline gives CDR1 MDHEN, CDR2 SYDVKM. CDR3: CASSTQGRNTGELFF. The whole variable domain, filled in from reference TRBV28 and TRBJ2-2, reads DVKVTQSSRYLVKRTGEKVFLECVQDMDHENMFWYRQDPGLGLRLIYFSYDVKMKEKGDIPEGYSVSREKKERFSLILESASTNQTSMYLCASSTQGRNTGELFFGEGSRLTVL.

The chain employs TRBV5-1 and TRBJ1-3; TCRdb selects TRBD1, and the lack of DNA leaves this call unchecked. Germline lookup yields CDR1 SGHRS and CDR2 YFSETQ. The length of the CDR3 is 16 residues. The CDR3 sequence: CASSPPAGASGNTIYF.

V usage is TRBV20-1 and J usage is TRBJ2-3; the TCRdb D gene call, TRBD2, has no DNA to confirm it. There are 18 residues in the CDR3. Germline lookup yields CDR1 DFQATT and CDR2 SNEGSKA (reference sequence). CDR3 residues: CSARDPGLAGVAQDTQYF.

The J gene is TRBJ2-1, the V gene TRBV5-1; no DNA is available, so the TRBD2 call from TCRdb remains unchecked. CDR1 SGHRS and CDR2 YFSETQ come from the germline V gene. This CDR3 region has 15 residues. CDR3 residues: CASSSGLAVVNEQFF.

The genes are TRBV20-1 and TRBJ2-7; absent DNA, TCRdb's TRBD1 call cannot be checked. Germline loops: CDR1 DFQATT, CDR2 SNEGSKA (reference sequence). This CDR3 is built from 12 residues. This CDR3 reads CSATDRGHEQYF.

The V call is TRBV19, the J call TRBJ2-3; TCRdb proposes TRBD1, but this gene call is untestable without DNA. CDR3 size: 15 residues. Looked up from germline, CDR1 is LNHDA and CDR2 is SQIVND (reference sequence). The CDR3 loop is CASRGRQGSTDTQYF.

V and J are TRBV3-1 and TRBJ2-7; the D call from TCRdb, TRBD2, cannot be confirmed without DNA. CDR1 is LGHDT, CDR2 YNNKEL, per germline (reference sequence). There are 15 residues in the CDR3. The CDR3 here is CASSQSGGKYYEQYF.

The chain recombines TRBV27 with TRBJ2-5; TCRdb gives TRBD2 as the D gene, but with no DNA this cannot be confirmed. This CDR3 has 15 residues. In germline, CDR1 is MNHEY, CDR2 SMNVEV (reference sequence). CDR3 protein: CASSLFEGSQETQYF.

The rearrangement joins TRBV7-2 to TRBJ2-3; TCRdb picks TRBD2, but there is no DNA to check that call. The CDR3 is 13 amino acids. Germline-derived CDR1 and CDR2 are SGHTA and FQGNSA. CDR3 protein: CASSFFREGTQYF.